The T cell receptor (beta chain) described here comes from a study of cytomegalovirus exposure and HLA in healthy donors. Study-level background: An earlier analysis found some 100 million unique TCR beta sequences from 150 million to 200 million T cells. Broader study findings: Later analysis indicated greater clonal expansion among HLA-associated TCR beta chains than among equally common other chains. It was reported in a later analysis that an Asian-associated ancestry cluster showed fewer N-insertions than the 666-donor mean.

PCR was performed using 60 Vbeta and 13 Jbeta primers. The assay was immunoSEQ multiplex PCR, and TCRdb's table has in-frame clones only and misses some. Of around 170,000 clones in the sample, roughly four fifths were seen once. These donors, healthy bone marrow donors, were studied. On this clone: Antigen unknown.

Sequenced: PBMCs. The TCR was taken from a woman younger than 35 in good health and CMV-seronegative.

The CDR3 sequence: CASSPRNYNEQFF. DNA for the CDR3: TGTGCCAGCTCACCTAGAAATTACAATGAGCAGTTCTTC. The chain carries TRBV18 and TRBJ2-1; D uncertain. Germline V lookup: CDR1 KGHSH, CDR2 LQKENI. V lost 3 bases, J lost 4 bases, and 7 bases lay in between. This CDR3 is built from 13 residues.